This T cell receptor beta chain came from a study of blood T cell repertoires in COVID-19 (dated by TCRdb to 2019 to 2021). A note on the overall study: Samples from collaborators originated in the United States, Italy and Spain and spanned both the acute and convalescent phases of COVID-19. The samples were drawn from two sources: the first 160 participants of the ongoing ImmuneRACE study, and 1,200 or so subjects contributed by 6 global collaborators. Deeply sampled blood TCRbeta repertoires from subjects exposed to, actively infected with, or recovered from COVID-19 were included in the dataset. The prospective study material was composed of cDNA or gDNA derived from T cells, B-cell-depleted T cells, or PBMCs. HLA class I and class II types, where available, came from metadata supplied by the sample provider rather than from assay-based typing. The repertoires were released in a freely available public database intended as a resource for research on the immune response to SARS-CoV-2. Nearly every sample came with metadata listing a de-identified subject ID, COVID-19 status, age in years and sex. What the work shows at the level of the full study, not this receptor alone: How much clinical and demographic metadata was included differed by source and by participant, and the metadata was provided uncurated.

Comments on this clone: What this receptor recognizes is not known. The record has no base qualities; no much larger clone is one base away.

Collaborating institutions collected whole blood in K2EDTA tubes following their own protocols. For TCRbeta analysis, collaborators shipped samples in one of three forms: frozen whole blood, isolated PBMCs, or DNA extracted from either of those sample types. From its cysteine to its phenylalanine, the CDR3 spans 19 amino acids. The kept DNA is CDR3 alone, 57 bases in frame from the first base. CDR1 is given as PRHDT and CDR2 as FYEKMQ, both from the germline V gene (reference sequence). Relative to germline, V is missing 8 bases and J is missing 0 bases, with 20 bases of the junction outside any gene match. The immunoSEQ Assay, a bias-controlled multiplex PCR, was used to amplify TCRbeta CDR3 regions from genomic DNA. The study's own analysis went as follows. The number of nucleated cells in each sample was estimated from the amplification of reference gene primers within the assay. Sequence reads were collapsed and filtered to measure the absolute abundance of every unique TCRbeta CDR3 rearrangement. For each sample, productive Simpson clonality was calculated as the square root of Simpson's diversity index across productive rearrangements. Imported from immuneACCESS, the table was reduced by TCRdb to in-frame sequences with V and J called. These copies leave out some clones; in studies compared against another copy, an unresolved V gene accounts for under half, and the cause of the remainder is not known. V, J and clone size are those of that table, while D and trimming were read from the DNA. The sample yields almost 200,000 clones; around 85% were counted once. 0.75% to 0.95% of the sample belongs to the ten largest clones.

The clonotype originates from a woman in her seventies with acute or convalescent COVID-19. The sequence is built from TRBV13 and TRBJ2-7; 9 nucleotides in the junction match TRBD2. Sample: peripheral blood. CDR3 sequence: CASARTRWSGRYFSYEQYF. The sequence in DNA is TGTGCCAGCGCCAGGACCCGGTGGAGCGGGAGGTACTTCTCCTACGAGCAGTACTTC.